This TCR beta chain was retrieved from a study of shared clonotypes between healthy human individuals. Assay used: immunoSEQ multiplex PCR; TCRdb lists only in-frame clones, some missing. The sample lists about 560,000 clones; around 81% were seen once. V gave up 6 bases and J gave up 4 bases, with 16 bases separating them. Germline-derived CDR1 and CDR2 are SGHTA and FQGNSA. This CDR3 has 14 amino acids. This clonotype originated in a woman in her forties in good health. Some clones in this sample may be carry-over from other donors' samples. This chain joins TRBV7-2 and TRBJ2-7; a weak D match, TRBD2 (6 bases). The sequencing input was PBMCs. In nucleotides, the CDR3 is TGTGCCAGCAGTTTATTGGGGAGGTTATACGAGCAGTACTTC. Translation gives CASSLLGRLYEQYF.